The 27 T cell receptor beta chains below come from one sample, sequenced in a study of blood T cell repertoires in COVID-19 (dated by TCRdb to between 2020 and 2021). Preparation of the library involved the immunoSEQ multiplex PCR assay. Imported from immuneACCESS, the table was reduced by TCRdb to in-frame sequences with V and J called. These copies leave out some clones; in studies compared against another copy, an unresolved V gene accounts for under half, and the cause of the remainder is not known. The sample data list approximately 22,000 clones, and 80% to 85% of these were observed just once. The top ten clonotypes cover about 8.1% of the sample. The source material was peripheral blood. Receptors were obtained from a human donor in a cohort sampled during active COVID-19.

V gene TRBV7-9 combines with J gene TRBJ2-3, with 10 bases that match TRBD2. This CDR3 region has 16 residues. V gave up 1 base and J gave up 2 bases; unmatched junction bases: 3. Germline values: CDR1 SEHNR, CDR2 FQNEAQ (reference sequence). CDR3 sequence reads: CASSLGTSGTTDTQYF. The CDR3 region has the DNA TGTGCCAGCAGCTTAGGAACTAGCGGGACCACAGATACGCAGTATTTT.

Details on this clone: Additional DNA sequences in this sample encode the identical CDR3. This chain links TRBV7-3 with TRBJ2-5; 9 bases agree with TRBD1. V shed 5 bases, J shed 5 bases, and the junction held 6 bases outside the gene matches. The CDR3 extends over 14 amino acids. The germline V gene encodes CDR1 SGHTA and CDR2 FQGTGA. CDR3 coding DNA: TGTGCCAGCAGCCCAGGGACAGGGTCGGAGACCCAGTACTTC. It codes for CASSPGTGSETQYF.

The rearrangement uses TRBV28 and TRBJ1-2; D not resolved. The CDR3 is 16 amino acids. The germline gives CDR1 MDHEN, CDR2 SYDVKM. V was trimmed by 7 bases and J by 5 bases, leaving 23 bases between them. This CDR3 is CASTRGRGSTGYGYTF. The CDR3 DNA sequence: TGTGCCAGCACCAGAGGGAGAGGGAGCACCGGTTATGGCTACACCTTC.

The chain couples TRBV12-5 to TRBJ2-1, with TRBD2 matching over 10 bases. Germline lookup yields CDR1 LGHNT and CDR2 FRNRAP. CDR3 length equals 18 residues. J gave up 2 bases and V 0 bases, and 7 bases lay outside the gene matches. In DNA, the CDR3 is TGTGCTAGTGGTTTGGTACGCCAAGCGGGGGGGCCCTACAATGAGCAGTTCTTC. Translating it yields CASGLVRQAGGPYNEQFF. The variable domain in full, with the rest retrieved from reference TRBV12-5 and TRBJ2-1, is DARVTQTPRHKVTEMGQEVTMRCQPILGHNTVFWYRQTMMQGLELLAYFRNRAPLDDSGMPKDRFSAEMPDATLATLKIQPSEPRDSAVYFCASGLVRQAGGPYNEQFFGPGTRLTVL.

The chain uses TRBV4-1 and TRBJ2-1; D perhaps matches TRBD2 (6 bases). Trimming shortened V by 4 bases and J by 3 bases, and 13 bases separated the two germline ends. The germline V gene encodes CDR1 MGHRA and CDR2 YSYEKL. The CDR3 is 15 residues long. CDR3 DNA: TGCGCCAGCAGCCCCCCTGGGGGGTTCTACAATGAGCAGTTCTTC. Translated: CASSPPGGFYNEQFF.

CDR3 nucleotides: TGTGCCAGCAGCTTAAACGGTGGAGGGATCGAGACCCAGTACTTC. Translating it yields CASSLNGGGIETQYF. This chain connects TRBV7-3 to TRBJ2-5, with D perhaps TRBD2 (6 bases). V was pared by 1 base and J by 5 bases, with 14 bases between. Germline CDR1 and CDR2: SGHTA and FQGTGA. The CDR3 has 15 residues.

The chain links TRBV9 to TRBJ2-5; 7 bases map to TRBD2. The CDR3 length is 19 residues. The ends lost 0 bases at V and 2 bases at J; junction bases unmatched: 16. CDR1 and CDR2 (germline): SGDLS, YYNGEE. The CDR3 sequence: CASSVAGGSGAPSQETQYF. CDR3 nucleotides: TGTGCCAGCAGCGTAGCAGGAGGGAGCGGGGCCCCCTCACAAGAGACCCAGTACTTC.

The V call is TRBV19, the J call TRBJ1-1; 8 bases fit TRBD1. The CDR3 length is 16 residues. Germline V gene data show CDR1 as LNHDA and CDR2 as SQIVND (reference sequence). The J segment lost 0 bases and the V segment lost 4 bases, leaving 7 bases of the junction unmatched. Here the CDR3 reads CASSSGQGRMNTEAFF. The CDR3 region has the DNA TGTGCCAGTAGTAGCGGACAGGGTCGCATGAACACTGAAGCTTTCTTT.

V is TRBV27 and J is TRBJ2-1, with 7 bases identical to TRBD2. The CDR3 is 18 residues long. J gave up 0 bases and V 10 bases, and 18 bases lay outside the gene matches. Germline V gene lookup returns CDR1 MNHEY and CDR2 SMNVEV (reference sequence). CDR3 residues: CATSGLGGGRVSYNEQFF. CDR3 DNA: TGTGCCACCTCAGGCCTCGGCGGCGGGAGAGTCTCCTACAATGAGCAGTTCTTC.

The chain combines TRBV7-2 with TRBJ2-1; 7 bases line up with TRBD1. The V and J ends lost 1 base and 4 bases, in that order; junction bases with no gene match: 10. Germline CDR1 and CDR2: SGHTA and FQGNSA. This CDR3 spans 17 amino acids. Written as DNA, the CDR3 is TGTGCCAGCAGCTTAGGTTTTGGGACAGTATTATACAATGAGCAGTTCTTC. It is translated as CASSLGFGTVLYNEQFF.

This rearrangement joins TRBV14 to TRBJ2-7; 7 bases are a match to TRBD2. Per the germline V gene, CDR1 is SGHDN and CDR2 is FVKESK. CDR3 length: 14 amino acids. The trim removed 1 base at V and 4 bases at J, leaving 4 bases unmatched. The CDR3: CASSQGRGLYEQYF. As DNA, the CDR3 is TGTGCCAGCAGCCAAGGGCGGGGGTTATACGAGCAGTACTTC.

The rearrangement links TRBV7-2 to TRBJ2-5, with no clear D. The germline V gene has CDR1 SGHTA and CDR2 FQGNSA. The V end was cut by 0 bases, the J end by 8 bases, with 16 bases between. There are 15 residues in the CDR3. The CDR3, as DNA: TGTGCCAGCAGCTTAGCGACTTCCTCCCAAGGTACCCAGTACTTC. Translation gives CASSLATSSQGTQYF.

This clone is labeled as large. This chain joins TRBV4-2 and TRBJ2-1; 8 bases map to TRBD2. The CDR3 is 19 residues long. V dropped 0 bases and J dropped 4; count of bases not matched to a gene: 14. Germline V gene data show CDR1 as LGHNA and CDR2 as YNFKEQ. The CDR3 spells CASSQEGGIGLAEYNEQFF. CDR3 in DNA: TGTGCCAGCAGCCAAGAAGGAGGGATCGGACTAGCAGAATACAATGAGCAGTTCTTC.

This clone was observed once. The rearrangement joins TRBV5-4 to TRBJ1-5, with D perhaps TRBD1 (5 bases). The CDR3 runs to 13 residues. V was pared by 3 bases and J by 4 bases, with 8 bases between. The germline gives CDR1 SGHNT, CDR2 YYREEE (reference sequence). CDR3 bases: TGTGCCAGCAGCTCGGACATAAATCAGCCCCAGCATTTT. Protein product: CASSSDINQPQHF.

CDR3 sequence (DNA): TGTGCCAGTAGCAAGGGGAGGGGCGCTCTAGATTACGAGCAGTACTTC. This gives the protein CASSKGRGALDYEQYF. The chain couples TRBV19 to TRBJ2-7; 7 bases map to TRBD2. The V and J ends lost 6 bases and 4 bases, in that order; junction bases with no gene match: 15. Germline assignment: CDR1 LNHDA and CDR2 SQIVND (reference sequence). The CDR3 is made up of 16 amino acids.

The rearrangement links TRBV5-3 to TRBJ1-1; D is undetermined. TRBV5-3 counts as an open reading frame of uncertain function. This CDR3 is built from 14 residues. V was cut by 5 bases and J by 11 bases, with 22 bases left in between. Written as DNA, the CDR3 is TGTGCCAGAAGATATCCTGTGCCCCTGCGAAACGCTTTCTTT. This translates into CARRYPVPLRNAFF.

The chain couples TRBV11-2 to TRBJ2-7; 7 nucleotides align to TRBD2. The CDR3 totals 15 residues. The germline CDR1 and CDR2 sequences are SGHAT and FQNNGV. The J segment lost 7 bases and the V segment lost 5 bases, leaving 14 bases of the junction unmatched. The CDR3 sequence: CASSALHRGVQEQYF. The DNA for the CDR3 is TGTGCCAGCAGCGCTCTCCACCGGGGGGTACAAGAGCAGTACTTC.

The CDR3 DNA sequence: TGTGCCAGCAGCCAAGGACCGACAGGTATCTATGGCTACACCTTC. It yields the protein CASSQGPTGIYGYTF. J is TRBJ1-2 and V is TRBV3-1 (or the pseudogene TRBV3-2); possible D gene TRBD1, 6 bases. In germline, CDR1 is LGHDT, CDR2 YNNKEL (reference sequence). The V gene lost 1 base and the J gene lost 4 bases, with 13 bases spanning the gap. This CDR3 has 15 amino acids.

The table lists this clone with a count of one. This sequence joins TRBV4-1 and TRBJ2-2; TRBD1 matches at 7 bases. The CDR3 covers 16 residues. The V and J ends lost 3 bases and 4 bases, in that order; junction bases with no gene match: 8. Germline loops: CDR1 MGHRA, CDR2 YSYEKL. The CDR3 DNA is TGCGCCAGCAGCCAGGGCGCAGGGGGTGGCACCGGGGAGCTGTTTTTT. The encoded protein is CASSQGAGGGTGELFF.

The chain couples TRBV6-2 or TRBV6-3 to TRBJ2-5; TRBD2 agrees at 9 bases. V gave up 3 bases and J gave up 3 bases; unmatched junction bases: 14. Looked up from germline, CDR1 is MNHEY and CDR2 is SVGEGT. The CDR3 covers 18 residues. This CDR3 is CASSYLLPLAGTKETQYF. Here the CDR3 DNA reads TGTGCCAGCAGTTATCTTCTCCCGCTAGCGGGAACCAAAGAGACCCAGTACTTC.

The chain employs TRBV24-1 and TRBJ2-3; TRBD1 agrees at 9 bases. V gave up 2 bases and J gave up 4 bases; unmatched junction bases: 3. The CDR3 contains 15 residues. Germline CDR1 and CDR2: KGHDR and SFDVKD. The CDR3 coding sequence is TGTGCCACCAGTGATTCCGGACAGGGGCCAGATACGCAGTATTTT. It is translated as CATSDSGQGPDTQYF.

The chain employs TRBV19 and TRBJ2-7; 8 bases line up with TRBD2. The CDR3 sequence is 14 residues long. The germline V gene has CDR1 LNHDA and CDR2 SQIVND (reference sequence). J lost 2 bases, V lost 4 bases, and 4 bases had no gene match. The CDR3 nucleotides read TGTGCCAGTAGTACCTATAGCGGGGCCTACGAGCAGTACTTC. Translating gives CASSTYSGAYEQYF.

J is TRBJ1-4 and V is TRBV7-8; 11 bases map to TRBD1. The CDR3 has 18 residues. V was clipped by 5 bases and J by 0 bases; unmatched bases: 8. Germline V gene data show CDR1 as SGHVS and CDR2 as FQNEAQ. CDR3 region: CASSKNTGQGATNEKLFF. CDR3 nucleotide sequence: TGTGCCAGCAGCAAGAACACGGGACAGGGGGCAACTAATGAAAAACTGTTTTTT.

The rearrangement links TRBV7-2 to TRBJ2-2, with D possibly matching TRBD1 (6 bases). The CDR3 consists of 15 residues. The germline V gene encodes CDR1 SGHTA and CDR2 FQGNSA. V lost 3 bases and J 4 bases, leaving 12 bases between the germline ends. The CDR3 sequence is CASSFRQVTTGELFF. The CDR3 coding sequence is TGTGCCAGCAGCTTCCGACAGGTTACCACCGGGGAGCTGTTTTTT.

V usage is TRBV11-2 and J usage is TRBJ2-1, with D uncertain. V was clipped by 2 bases and J by 7 bases, with 6 bases between them. Germline V CDR1 and CDR2: SGHAT, FQNNGV. The CDR3 runs to 12 residues. The CDR3 loop reads CASSLHRNEQFF. For the CDR3, the DNA is TGTGCCAGCAGCTTACATCGGAATGAGCAGTTCTTC.

V gene TRBV20-1 combines with J gene TRBJ1-2; TRBD1 is a possible D gene (6 bases). Germline V gives CDR1 DFQATT, CDR2 SNEGSKA (reference sequence). The V gene lost 6 bases and the J gene lost 5 bases, with 10 bases spanning the gap. The CDR3 contains 11 residues. CDR3 loop: CSANRDYGYTF. In DNA form, the CDR3 reads TGCAGTGCCAACAGGGATTATGGCTACACCTTC.

Here the CDR3 DNA reads TGTGCCAGGTTAGCGGGGTGGGTCTACGAGCAGTACTTC. This gives the protein CARLAGWVYEQYF. V is TRBV9 and J is TRBJ2-7; TRBD2 agrees at 8 bases. CDR3 length: 13 amino acids. V shed 8 bases and J 3 bases; nucleotides not matched to a gene: 7. CDR1 is SGDLS and CDR2 is YYNGEE in the germline V gene. The full variable domain, with the rest looked up from reference TRBV9 and TRBJ2-7, is DSGVTQTPKHLITATGQRVTLRCSPRSGDLSVYWYQQSLDQGLQFLIQYYNGEERAKGNILERFSAQQFPDLHSELNLSSLELGDSALYFCARLAGWVYEQYFGPGTRLTVT.